Below are 17 T cell receptor beta chains sequenced from a single sample in a study of blood T cell repertoires in COVID-19. Assay: immunoSEQ multiplex PCR; the TCRdb copy retains only in-frame clones and omits some. The sample records about 160,000 clones, approximately 83% being singletons. The sequenced sample was peripheral blood. The receptors were gathered from a woman of 80 years or more with active or convalescent COVID-19.

This chain uses TRBV9 with TRBJ2-2; maybe TRBD2 (6 bases). The ends were cut back, 6 bases at V and 0 bases at J, with 12 bases in the middle. Germline assignment: CDR1 SGDLS and CDR2 YYNGEE. This CDR3 has 15 amino acids. The CDR3 sequence: CASNPGLTNTGELFF. The CDR3 DNA reads TGTGCCAGCAATCCTGGACTAACGAACACCGGGGAGCTGTTTTTT.

The chain combines TRBV6-1 with TRBJ1-3; TRBD1 matches at 10 bases. V lost 3 bases, J lost 0 bases, and 5 bases stayed unmatched. The length of the CDR3 is 17 residues. Germline-derived CDR1 and CDR2 are MNHNS and SASEGT. The CDR3 bases are TGTGCCAGCAGTGACCTGACAGGGGGCAGCTCTGGAAACACCATATATTTT. Protein sequence: CASSDLTGGSSGNTIYF.

J is TRBJ2-7 and V is TRBV18; D gene uncertain. Germline-derived CDR1 and CDR2 are KGHSH and LQKENI. The CDR3 sequence is 13 residues long. V shed 0 bases and J shed 4 bases, with 7 bases lying between them. The CDR3 region is CASSPPVSYEQYF. Written as DNA, the CDR3 is TGTGCCAGCTCACCACCTGTGAGTTACGAGCAGTACTTC. The full variable domain, completed using reference TRBV18 and TRBJ2-7, is NAGVMQNPRHLVRRRGQEARLRCSPMKGHSHVYWYRQLPEEGLKFMVYLQKENIIDESGMPKERFSAEFPKEGPSILRIQQVVRGDSAAYFCASSPPVSYEQYFGPGTRLTVT.

The rearrangement links TRBV4-2 to TRBJ2-2; TRBD2 agrees at 9 bases. V lost 4 bases to trimming and J lost 3 bases; unmatched junction nucleotides: 9. The germline V gene encodes CDR1 LGHNA and CDR2 YNFKEQ. The CDR3 length is 17 residues. Here the CDR3 reads CASSRGSGGTDTGELFF. Here the CDR3 DNA reads TGTGCCAGCAGCCGGGGTAGCGGGGGTACGGACACCGGGGAGCTGTTTTTT.

This rearrangement joins TRBV5-1 to TRBJ1-2; 8 bases fit TRBD1. V was clipped by 2 bases and J by 7 bases; unmatched bases: 7. The CDR3 extends over 14 amino acids. Germline values: CDR1 SGHRS, CDR2 YFSETQ. In DNA, the CDR3 is TGCGCCAGCAGCTTCAGCCCAGGGGGCGGTGGCTACACCTTC. Its translation is CASSFSPGGGGYTF.

V gene TRBV11-1 combines with J gene TRBJ2-5; 7 nucleotides align to TRBD2. The CDR3 extends over 15 amino acids. J lost 2 bases, V lost 7 bases, and 10 bases had no gene match. CDR1 and CDR2 (germline): SGHAT, FQDESV (reference sequence). CDR3 DNA: TGTGCCAGCAAGACCGGGGCGGGAGTACAAGAGACCCAGTACTTC. It specifies CASKTGAGVQETQYF.

The chain uses TRBV29-1 and TRBJ2-1, with TRBD1 identical over 9 bases. The CDR3 runs 14 residues. The ends lost 5 bases at V and 8 bases at J; junction bases unmatched: 10. Germline CDR1 SQVTM, CDR2 ANQGSEA. Here the CDR3 reads CSVSRGQGPDEQFF. The CDR3 nucleotides read TGCAGCGTTTCCAGGGGACAGGGACCCGATGAGCAGTTCTTC.

This clone was seen only once. This CDR3 reads CAISETGLSYGYTF. CDR3 nucleotide sequence: TGTGCCATCAGTGAGACAGGGTTAAGCTATGGCTACACCTTC. V usage is TRBV10-3 and J usage is TRBJ1-2; D perhaps matches TRBD1 (6 bases). The ends were cut back, 2 bases at V and 4 bases at J, with 11 bases in the middle. The CDR3 is 14 residues long. Germline CDR1 ENHRY, CDR2 SYGVKD.

The rearrangement links TRBV19 to TRBJ2-3; TRBD2 agrees at 8 bases. The CDR3 consists of 17 residues. J was trimmed by 2 bases and V by 4 bases; bases with no gene match: 11. CDR1 is LNHDA and CDR2 is SQIVND in the germline V gene (reference sequence). CDR3 region: CASSTRGERGITDTQYF. As DNA, the CDR3 is TGTGCCAGTAGTACCCGAGGTGAGCGGGGGATCACAGATACGCAGTATTTT.

The V call is TRBV4-2, the J call TRBJ2-1; 9 nucleotides line up with TRBD1. The CDR3 runs 22 residues. CDR1 is LGHNA and CDR2 is YNFKEQ in the germline V gene. V was clipped by 4 bases and J by 8 bases; unmatched bases: 30. The CDR3 DNA reads as TGTGCCAGCAGCCTACCCCCGGGTGGGACAGGGCCTGGGAACCCCTCGATCCATGAGCAGTTCTTC. It translates to CASSLPPGGTGPGNPSIHEQFF.

The chain recombines TRBV7-4 with TRBJ1-2, with TRBD1 matching 9 bases. The CDR3 totals 16 residues. V was clipped by 4 bases and J by 7 bases; unmatched bases: 13. The germline gives CDR1 SGHVT, CDR2 SQSDAQ. The CDR3 DNA reads TGTGCCAGCAGCTGGGGGAGCAGGACAGGGGTTTTTGGCTACACCTTC. The encoded protein is CASSWGSRTGVFGYTF.

The chain is built from TRBV19 and TRBJ1-6; D not certain. V lost 1 base to trimming and J lost 9 bases, with 13 bases between them. Looked up from germline, CDR1 is LNHDA and CDR2 is SQIVND (reference sequence). The length of the CDR3 is 15 residues. Here the CDR3 DNA reads TGTGCCAGTAGTATAGGGGCGGGGAACCGTTCACCCCTCCACTTT. As protein: CASSIGAGNRSPLHF.

V usage is TRBV10-3 and J usage is TRBJ1-4; TRBD1 aligns across 8 bases. Germline V gene data show CDR1 as ENHRY and CDR2 as SYGVKD. CDR3 length: 12 amino acids. The trim removed 8 bases at V and 7 bases at J, leaving 3 bases unmatched. The CDR3 DNA reads as TGTGCCATCGGGACAGGAACTGAAAAACTGTTTTTT. As protein: CAIGTGTEKLFF.

The J gene is TRBJ2-1, the V gene TRBV6-6; TRBD1 matches 7 bases. CDR1 is MNHNY, CDR2 SVGAGI, per germline (reference sequence). The length of the CDR3 is 14 residues. J was trimmed by 5 bases and V by 8 bases; bases with no gene match: 9. CDR3 coding DNA: TGTGCCAGCGTGCTGGGACAGTGGGACAATGAGCAGTTCTTC. Its translation is CASVLGQWDNEQFF.

The rearrangement uses TRBV7-2 and TRBJ1-1; tentative D call: TRBD1 (6 bases). Germline assignment: CDR1 SGHTA and CDR2 FQGNSA. The CDR3 totals 14 residues. V lost 5 bases to trimming and J lost 7 bases, with 17 bases between them. The CDR3 DNA reads as TGTGCCAGCAGCCCCCTGACAGGCCCCCGTGAAGCTTTCTTT. It yields the protein CASSPLTGPREAFF.

The chain uses TRBV27 and TRBJ1-1; perhaps TRBD1 as D (5 bases). This CDR3 contains 16 residues. V lost 3 bases and J 0 bases, leaving 14 bases between the germline ends. CDR1 is MNHEY and CDR2 is SMNVEV in the germline V gene (reference sequence). The CDR3 sequence is CASSFGGAPMNTEAFF. The CDR3 DNA reads as TGTGCCAGCAGTTTTGGCGGGGCCCCGATGAACACTGAAGCTTTCTTT.

The CDR3 nucleotides read TGTGCCAGCAGTAATACAGGGCCCTCGAATTCACCCCTCCACTTT. Its protein product is CASSNTGPSNSPLHF. J is TRBJ1-6 and V is TRBV6-2 or TRBV6-3; D perhaps matches TRBD1 (6 bases). This CDR3 is 15 amino acids long. V lost 5 bases to trimming and J lost 7 bases, with 15 bases between them. The germline CDR1 and CDR2 sequences are MNHEY and SVGEGT.